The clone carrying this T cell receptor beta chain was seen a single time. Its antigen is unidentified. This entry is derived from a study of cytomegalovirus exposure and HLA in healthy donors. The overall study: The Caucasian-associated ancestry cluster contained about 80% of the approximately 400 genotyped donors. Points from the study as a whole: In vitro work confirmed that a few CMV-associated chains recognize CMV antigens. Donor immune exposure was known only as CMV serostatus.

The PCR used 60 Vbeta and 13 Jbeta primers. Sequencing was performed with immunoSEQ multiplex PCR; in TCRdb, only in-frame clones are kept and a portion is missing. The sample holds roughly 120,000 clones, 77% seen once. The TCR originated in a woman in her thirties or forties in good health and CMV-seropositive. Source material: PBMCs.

For the CDR3, the DNA is TGTGCCAGCAGTGGGACTAGCGGGAATCGGCCAGATACGCAGTATTTT. This gives the protein CASSGTSGNRPDTQYF. The chain is built from TRBV2 and TRBJ2-3, with 12 bases lining up with TRBD2. CDR3 length equals 16 residues. After removal of 4 bases from V and 4 bases from J, the junction contained 6 bases not matched to a gene. Germline V gene lookup returns CDR1 SNHLY and CDR2 FYNNEI. Supplemented by reference TRBV2 and TRBJ2-3, the full variable domain reads EPEVTQTPSHQVTQMGQEVILRCVPISNHLYFYWYRQILGQKVEFLVSFYNNEISEKSEIFDDQFSVERPDGSNFTLKIRSTKLEDSAMYFCASSGTSGNRPDTQYFGPGTRLTVL.